These 8 T cell receptor beta chains originate from one sample sequenced in a study of CD8+CD57+ T cells in acquired aplastic anemia. For CDR3 and TCR beta VDJ profiling, genomic DNA was the template used. TCRdb recomputed calls from the reads with MiXCR, one row per CDR3 protein. The data contain approximately 380,000 distinct CDR3 sequences, under 80% of them singletons. The specimen sequenced was sorted CD4+, CD8+, or CD8+CD57+ T cells (not recorded which) from PBMCs. The receptor set was obtained from a human donor in good health, serving as a control.

This clonotype occurred once. This chain links TRBV20-1 with TRBJ2-7; the match to TRBD2 covers 11 bases. The ends lost 3 bases at V and 5 bases at J; junction bases unmatched: 6. CDR1 DFQATT and CDR2 SNEGSKA come from the germline V gene (reference sequence). The CDR3 is 14 amino acids. This chain's CDR3 is CSASILAGADEQYF. For the CDR3, the DNA is TGCAGTGCTAGCATACTAGCGGGGGCCGACGAGCAGTACTTC.

This clonotype was seen repeatedly, ten times or more. V is TRBV28 and J is TRBJ2-2, with D possibly TRBD1 on 6 matching bases. Trimming left V 6 bases short and J 0 bases short, with 14 bases between. The CDR3 is 16 amino acids. Germline loops: CDR1 MDHEN, CDR2 SYDVKM. The CDR3 DNA is TGTGCCAGCAGGTCATCGGACAGCTCGAACACCGGGGAGCTGTTTTTT. Encoded protein: CASRSSDSSNTGELFF.

This chain connects TRBV5-1 to TRBJ2-1; D perhaps matches TRBD2 (6 bases). The CDR3 is 16 residues long. CDR1 and CDR2 (germline): SGHRS, YFSETQ. Trimming cost V 4 bases and J 9 bases, with 23 bases left between them. The CDR3 DNA is TGCGCCAGCAGCCACAGTAGGGGCGGAGGGCCTGGTGAGCAGTTCTTC. This sequence encodes CASSHSRGGGPGEQFF.

Concerning this clonotype: A read error is likely, as this CDR3 ends without the conserved phenylalanine or tryptophan. The chain combines TRBV3-1 with TRBJ1-1; no reliable D call. V lost 4 bases, J lost 2 bases, and 5 bases lay in between. Germline CDR1 is LGHDT and CDR2 is YNNKEL (reference sequence). The CDR3 is 12 amino acids. The CDR3 DNA follows: TGTGCCAGCAGCCGAACTAACACTGAAGCTTTCCTT. Its translation: CASSRTNTEAFL.

This chain connects TRBV19 to TRBJ1-5; D perhaps matches TRBD2 (5 bases). The J call may be mistaken, given a closer DNA end match to TRBJ2-3. This CDR3 comprises 14 residues. Germline CDR1 and CDR2: LNHDA and SQIVND (reference sequence). The CDR3 loop is CASSTRENNQPQYF. In DNA form, the CDR3 reads TGTGCCAGTAGTACAAGGGAGAACAATCAGCCCCAGTATTTT.

The chain joins TRBV7-2 to TRBJ1-1, with a tentative D call TRBD1 (5 bases). Germline V gene data show CDR1 as SGHTA and CDR2 as FQGNSA. This CDR3 contains 14 residues. Trimming left V 6 bases short and J 9 bases short, with 20 bases between. The CDR3 nucleotides read TGTGCCAGCAGTGTTATCTCGGACACAGATAAAGCTTTCTTT. Protein sequence: CASSVISDTDKAFF.

This clonotype was detected many times. V and J are TRBV4-1 and TRBJ2-5, with D uncertain. Germline V gene lookup returns CDR1 MGHRA and CDR2 YSYEKL. Trimming took off 0 bases at V and 3 bases at J, with 26 bases between the two ends. The CDR3 runs 20 residues. CDR3: CASSQEESNGLAGPKETQYF. The CDR3 DNA reads as TGCGCCAGCAGCCAAGAAGAGTCCAACGGCTTAGCAGGACCTAAAGAGACCCAGTACTTC.

The chain carries TRBV7-3 and TRBJ1-1, with 7 nucleotides matching TRBD1. CDR1 is SGHTA, CDR2 FQGTGA, per germline. CDR3 length equals 13 residues. Unmatched junction bases numbered 4, after V lost 5 bases and J lost 4 bases. Here the CDR3 reads CASSVGTVTEAFF. DNA of the CDR3: TGTGCCAGCAGCGTCGGGACAGTCACTGAAGCTTTCTTT. The variable domain in full, with the rest retrieved from reference TRBV7-3 and TRBJ1-1, is GAGVSQTPSNKVTEKGKYVELRCDPISGHTALYWYRQSLGQGPEFLIYFQGTGAADDSGLPNDRFFAVRPEGSVSTLKIQRTERGDSAVYLCASSVGTVTEAFFGQGTRLTVV.